One sample yielded the 24 T cell receptor beta chains listed below, sequenced in a study of response to subunit inactivated influenza vaccine. TCRdb re-derived calls from the RT-PCR reads in MiXCR, one entry per CDR3 protein. Of around 480,000 distinct CDR3 sequences in the sample, 16% were seen once. The sequencing here drew on CD4+ T cells sorted from PBMCs, taken approximately 25 months after vaccination. The receptors shown here come from a man aged 50 to 75 who received an inactivated influenza vaccine.

This clonotype was recorded a few times. This sequence joins TRBV5-1 and TRBJ1-1; 10 nucleotides agree with TRBD1. The trim removed 4 bases at V and 3 bases at J, leaving 6 bases unmatched. Germline V lookup: CDR1 SGHRS, CDR2 YFSETQ. The CDR3 is 15 amino acids. In DNA form, the CDR3 reads TGCGCCAGCAGCGCCCTGACAGGGGGCGACACTGAAGCTTTCTTT. Encoded protein: CASSALTGGDTEAFF. Variable domain in full (rest from reference TRBV5-1 and TRBJ1-1): KAGVTQTPRYLIKTRGQQVTLSCSPISGHRSVSWYQQTPGQGLQFLFEYFSETQRNKGNFPGRFSGRQFSNSRSEMNVSTLELGDSALYLCASSALTGGDTEAFFGQGTRLTVV.

The chain employs TRBV9 and TRBJ2-2, with D perhaps matching TRBD1 or TRBD2 (5 bases each). CDR1 is SGDLS and CDR2 is YYNGEE in the germline V gene. The ends were cut back, 4 bases at V and 4 bases at J, with 14 bases in the middle. The CDR3 has 15 residues. CDR3 sequence reads: CASSPSRDGTGELFF. The CDR3 DNA reads TGTGCCAGCAGCCCGAGCAGGGACGGCACCGGGGAGCTGTTTTTT.

The rearrangement links TRBV5-1 to TRBJ2-2; weak D call: TRBD1 (6 bases). Germline-derived CDR1 and CDR2 are SGHRS and YFSETQ. This CDR3 region has 15 residues. Trimming left V 1 base short and J 4 bases short, with 11 bases between. The CDR3 region is CASSLRPGATGELFF. The CDR3, as DNA: TGCGCCAGCAGCTTGCGTCCAGGGGCCACCGGGGAGCTGTTTTTT.

Here the CDR3 reads CASSQDKQASYEQYF. The CDR3 DNA follows: TGTGCCAGCAGCCAAGATAAGCAGGCTTCCTACGAGCAGTACTTC. The chain has TRBV4-2 and TRBJ2-7, with D hard to call. The CDR3 has 15 residues. The V gene lost 0 bases and the J gene lost 1 base, with 10 bases spanning the gap. Germline loops: CDR1 LGHNA, CDR2 YNFKEQ.

This clonotype was picked up one time. The V gene is TRBV5-4, the J gene TRBJ2-2; 8 bases are a match to TRBD1. V gave up 4 bases and J gave up 2 bases; unmatched junction bases: 10. This CDR3 is 17 amino acids long. Germline loops: CDR1 SGHNT, CDR2 YYREEE (reference sequence). The CDR3 spells CASSLSWGQVNTGELFF. The CDR3 bases are TGTGCCAGCAGCCTGAGCTGGGGACAGGTTAACACCGGGGAGCTGTTTTTT.

This clonotype was detected only a few times. This chain links TRBV20-1 with TRBJ2-7, with 9 bases lining up with TRBD2. CDR3 length: 16 amino acids. Losses at the gene ends were 0 bases for V and 3 bases for J; bases not matched to a gene: 9. Germline values: CDR1 DFQATT, CDR2 SNEGSKA (reference sequence). The DNA for the CDR3 is TGCAGTGCTAGAGACCCGCTAGCGGGAAAGAACTACGAGCAGTACTTC. It encodes CSARDPLAGKNYEQYF.

V is TRBV12-3 or TRBV12-4 and J is TRBJ1-5; no definite D call. The ends were cut back, 0 bases at V and 6 bases at J, with 9 bases in the middle. This CDR3 has 14 residues. CDR3 bases: TGTGCCAGCAGTTTAGCGAACCGCGTTCAGCCCCAGCATTTT. As protein: CASSLANRVQPQHF.

This clonotype was detected a few times. This rearrangement joins TRBV20-1 to TRBJ2-2, with 12 nucleotides matching TRBD2. The ends lost 3 bases at V and 5 bases at J; junction bases unmatched: 7. CDR3 length: 16 amino acids. CDR1 and CDR2 (germline): DFQATT, SNEGSKA (reference sequence). The CDR3 loop is CSARGALAGGTGELFF. The CDR3 nucleotides read TGCAGTGCTAGGGGGGCACTAGCGGGAGGAACCGGGGAGCTGTTTTTT.

This clonotype was seen only a few times. The gene calls are TRBV28 and TRBJ2-7; D remains ambiguous. Germline V gene data show CDR1 as MDHEN and CDR2 as SYDVKM. This CDR3 region has 12 residues. Trimming removed 6 bases from V and 3 bases from J, with 9 bases in between. The CDR3 region is CASSFGDYEQYF. The CDR3 nucleotides are TGTGCCAGCAGCTTTGGCGACTACGAGCAGTACTTC.

This clonotype was found a few times. DNA of the CDR3: TGCAGCGTTGACCCAGGGGGCGCATGGGGCACAGATACGCAGTATTTT. Residues: CSVDPGGAWGTDTQYF. The rearrangement joins TRBV29-1 to TRBJ2-3, with 8 bases fitting TRBD1. V was pared by 3 bases and J by 1 base, with 9 bases of the junction left unmatched. This CDR3 comprises 16 residues. Germline V CDR1 and CDR2: SQVTM, ANQGSEA.

This clonotype has more than one count but fewer than ten. This chain uses TRBV28 with TRBJ1-2; 7 bases match TRBD1. The trim removed 3 bases at V and 4 bases at J, leaving 8 bases unmatched. CDR3 length: 15 amino acids. From germline, CDR1 is MDHEN and CDR2 SYDVKM. CDR3 residues: CASSFPGQNFYGYTF. The CDR3 DNA sequence: TGTGCCAGCAGTTTCCCGGGACAGAACTTCTATGGCTACACCTTC.

The rearrangement links TRBV10-3 to TRBJ2-7, with TRBD1 matching over 8 bases. The CDR3 is made up of 15 amino acids. Germline CDR1 and CDR2: ENHRY and SYGVKD. V was clipped by 5 bases and J by 3 bases; unmatched bases: 9. DNA of the CDR3: TGTGCCATCAGTTTGGGGACAGGATCGGACTACGAGCAGTACTTC. The encoded protein is CAISLGTGSDYEQYF.

The rearrangement links TRBV20-1 to TRBJ2-5, with D tentatively TRBD2 (5 bases). Trimming took off 5 bases at V and 4 bases at J, with 17 bases between the two ends. The CDR3 loop spans 14 amino acids. Looked up from germline, CDR1 is DFQATT and CDR2 is SNEGSKA (reference sequence). The CDR3 loop is CSAAPDGKGETQYF. CDR3 coding DNA: TGCAGTGCTGCCCCGGACGGGAAGGGAGAGACCCAGTACTTC.

There are a few counts of this clonotype. This chain uses TRBV27 with TRBJ1-2, with D uncertain. V was cut by 0 bases and J by 3 bases, with 8 bases left in between. The germline gives CDR1 MNHEY, CDR2 SMNVEV (reference sequence). CDR3 length equals 14 residues. This CDR3 is CASSLSGIHYGYTF. CDR3 DNA sequence: TGTGCCAGCAGTTTATCTGGGATACACTATGGCTACACCTTC.

J is TRBJ2-7 and V is TRBV6-5; 9 bases are a match to TRBD2. Trimming removed 2 bases from V and 3 bases from J; junction bases left unmatched: 8. The CDR3 is made up of 16 amino acids. CDR1 is MNHEY, CDR2 SVGAGI, per germline. Here the CDR3 reads CASSYPLAGVGYEQYF. As DNA, the CDR3 is TGTGCCAGCAGTTACCCCTTAGCGGGAGTCGGCTACGAGCAGTACTTC.

J is TRBJ2-5 and V is TRBV2; 7 bases line up with TRBD1. Germline trimming cut 6 bases from V and 7 bases from J; bases unmatched to any gene: 5. The length of the CDR3 is 12 residues. Germline CDR1 and CDR2: SNHLY and FYNNEI. The CDR3 sequence is CASRDRAATQYF. DNA of the CDR3: TGTGCCAGCAGAGACAGGGCGGCGACCCAGTACTTC. Complete variable domain (other parts from reference TRBV2 and TRBJ2-5): EPEVTQTPSHQVTQMGQEVILRCVPISNHLYFYWYRQILGQKVEFLVSFYNNEISEKSEIFDDQFSVERPDGSNFTLKIRSTKLEDSAMYFCASRDRAATQYFGPGTRLLVL.

The J gene is TRBJ2-6, the V gene TRBV5-1, with a tentative D call TRBD2 (6 bases). V was pared by 5 bases and J by 0 bases, with 12 bases between. This CDR3 has 16 residues. From germline, CDR1 is SGHRS and CDR2 YFSETQ. The CDR3 DNA reads TGCGCCAGCAGTATGGGCGGGAACTCTGGGGCCAACGTCCTGACTTTC. As protein: CASSMGGNSGANVLTF. Full variable domain (outside the CDR3, taken from reference TRBV5-1 and TRBJ2-6): KAGVTQTPRYLIKTRGQQVTLSCSPISGHRSVSWYQQTPGQGLQFLFEYFSETQRNKGNFPGRFSGRQFSNSRSEMNVSTLELGDSALYLCASSMGGNSGANVLTFGAGSRLTVL.

In its sample, this clonotype was seen many times. CDR3 loop: CASSQNSGETQYF. CDR3 coding DNA: TGCGCCAGCAGCCAGAACAGCGGAGAGACCCAGTACTTC. The chain links TRBV4-3 to TRBJ2-5, with D perhaps matching TRBD2 (5 bases). Trimming removed 3 bases at V and 4 bases at J, with 9 bases between. The CDR3 runs 13 residues. CDR1 and CDR2 from the germline V gene are LGHNA and YSLEER.

The rearrangement uses TRBV4-2 and TRBJ2-7; the match to TRBD2 covers 8 bases. The V and J ends lost 0 bases and 6 bases, in that order; junction bases with no gene match: 10. There are 16 residues in the CDR3. CDR1 and CDR2 (germline): LGHNA, YNFKEQ. CDR3 in DNA: TGTGCCAGCAGCCAAGACCTTCTCGGGGGGGCCTCCGAGCAGTACTTC. This encodes CASSQDLLGGASEQYF.

This clonotype was counted many times. V is TRBV4-2 and J is TRBJ2-6; D is uncertain. The CDR3 is made up of 19 amino acids. Trimming cost V 0 bases and J 0 bases, with 15 bases left between them. The germline CDR1 and CDR2 sequences are LGHNA and YNFKEQ. The CDR3 DNA sequence: TGTGCCAGCAGCCAAGATCGGGTGACTCTCGGCTCTGGGGCCAACGTCCTGACTTTC. Residues: CASSQDRVTLGSGANVLTF.

The chain carries TRBV6-1 and TRBJ2-1; 12 bases line up with TRBD2. The CDR3 is 15 residues long. V shed 6 bases and J 2 bases; nucleotides not matched to a gene: 2. Germline V gene lookup returns CDR1 MNHNS and CDR2 SASEGT. The CDR3 sequence is CASRASGRAYNEQFF. CDR3 sequence (DNA): TGTGCCAGCAGGGCTAGCGGGAGGGCCTACAATGAGCAGTTCTTC.

The V and J genes are TRBV9 and TRBJ2-3; D might be TRBD2 (6 bases). Trimming removed 8 bases from V and 2 bases from J, with 12 bases in between. Germline CDR1 is SGDLS and CDR2 is YYNGEE. This CDR3 has 13 amino acids. For the CDR3, the DNA is TGTGCCAGTACGGGGGTTATCACAGATACGCAGTATTTT. This gives the protein CASTGVITDTQYF.

This clonotype was seen a few times. The chain links TRBV20-1 to TRBJ2-2; TRBD1 is a possible D gene (6 bases). CDR3 size: 16 residues. The germline gives CDR1 DFQATT, CDR2 SNEGSKA (reference sequence). V was shortened by 0 bases and J by 3 bases, with 14 bases between the two germline ends. CDR3: CSARDPASGDTGELFF. The CDR3 DNA reads TGCAGTGCTAGAGACCCGGCGTCAGGGGACACCGGGGAGCTGTTTTTT.

The chain joins TRBV20-1 to TRBJ1-2; D is perhaps TRBD1 (5 bases). This CDR3 spans 13 amino acids. V was clipped by 3 bases and J by 12 bases, with 20 bases between them. The germline CDR1 and CDR2 sequences are DFQATT and SNEGSKA (reference sequence). The CDR3 nucleotides read TGCAGTGCTAGCCCTGCGGACCGCCAGGGTGACACCTTC. It encodes CSASPADRQGDTF.